This entry describes one T cell receptor (beta chain). Looked up from germline, CDR1 is MDHEN and CDR2 is SYDVKM. CDR3 length: 19 residues. V lost 8 bases, J lost 0 bases, and 16 bases stayed unmatched. This specimen comes from a study of blood T cell repertoires in COVID-19. This table comes from immunoSEQ multiplex PCR, and its TCRdb copy is limited to in-frame clones, with some not included. The table shows 250,000 to 300,000 clones, with about 88% occurring only once. Categorization into cohorts depended on clinical history that participants reported. Specimen: PBMCs or T cells enriched from blood (not recorded which). V is TRBV28 and J is TRBJ2-1; 10 bases are a match to TRBD2. The sequence was obtained from a woman aged 55 to 70 in a cohort exposed to, infected with or recovered from COVID-19 (not recorded which). CDR3 in DNA: TGTGCCAGCGTTAGGGTAGCGGGGGGTCGTGGAAGCTCCTACAATGAGCAGTTCTTC. This encodes CASVRVAGGRGSSYNEQFF.